The entry below gives a single T cell receptor beta chain sequence along with its context. The source of the sample is a study of blood T cell repertoires in COVID-19. The wider study: PBMCs, B-cell-depleted T cells, or T cells provided the cDNA or gDNA that made up the material.

Profiling relied on immunoSEQ multiplex PCR, and the TCRdb table lists in-frame clones only, not all of them. The table records about 190,000 clones, around 82% of them present only once. V lost 2 bases, J lost 3 bases, and 6 bases stayed unmatched. This CDR3 spans 15 amino acids. Germline V gene sequence: CDR1 SGHDT, CDR2 YYEEEE. Sequencing was done on a sample of PBMCs or T cells enriched from blood (not recorded which). The receptor comes from a woman aged 45-60 years with acute COVID-19. The chain carries TRBV5-6 and TRBJ2-3, with 7 bases lining up with TRBD1. The CDR3 DNA sequence: TGTGCCAGCAGCTTCCAGGGGGTCACGACAGATACGCAGTATTTT. It translates to CASSFQGVTTDTQYF.